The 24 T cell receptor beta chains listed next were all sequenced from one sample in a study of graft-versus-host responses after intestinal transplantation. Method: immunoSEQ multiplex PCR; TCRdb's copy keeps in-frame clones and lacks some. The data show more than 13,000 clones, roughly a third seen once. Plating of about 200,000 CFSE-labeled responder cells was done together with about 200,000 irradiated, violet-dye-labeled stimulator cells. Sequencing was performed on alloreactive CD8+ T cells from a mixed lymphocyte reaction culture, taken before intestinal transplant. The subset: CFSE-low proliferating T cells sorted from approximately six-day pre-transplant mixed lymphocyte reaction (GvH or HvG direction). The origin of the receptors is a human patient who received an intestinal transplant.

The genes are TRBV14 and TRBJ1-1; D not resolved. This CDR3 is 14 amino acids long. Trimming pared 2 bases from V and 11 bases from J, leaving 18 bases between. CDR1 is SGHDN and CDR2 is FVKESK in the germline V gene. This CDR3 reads CASSQILGASRAFF. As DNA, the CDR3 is TGTGCCAGCAGCCAAATCCTGGGCGCATCGAGGGCTTTCTTT.

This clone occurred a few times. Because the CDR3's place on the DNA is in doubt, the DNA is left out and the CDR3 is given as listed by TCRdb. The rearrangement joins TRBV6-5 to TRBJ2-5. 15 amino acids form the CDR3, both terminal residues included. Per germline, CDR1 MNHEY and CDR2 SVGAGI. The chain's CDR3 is CASSTSVMTPKTQYF.

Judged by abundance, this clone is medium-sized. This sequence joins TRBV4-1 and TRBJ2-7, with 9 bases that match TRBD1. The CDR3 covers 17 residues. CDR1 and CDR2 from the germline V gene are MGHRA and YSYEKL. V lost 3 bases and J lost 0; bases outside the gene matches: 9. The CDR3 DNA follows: TGCGCCAGCAGCCAGGCCTTACAGGGGGCCAGCTCCTACGAGCAGTACTTC. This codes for CASSQALQGASSYEQYF.

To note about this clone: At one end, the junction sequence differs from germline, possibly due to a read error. CDR3 nucleotides: TGCGCCAACAGTCAAGCGGGGGGCTCCTATGAGCAGTACTTC. Protein product: CANSQAGGSYEQYF. This sequence joins TRBV5-1 and TRBJ2-7; the match to TRBD2 covers 9 bases. Germline CDR1 SGHRS, CDR2 YFSETQ. This CDR3 has 14 residues.

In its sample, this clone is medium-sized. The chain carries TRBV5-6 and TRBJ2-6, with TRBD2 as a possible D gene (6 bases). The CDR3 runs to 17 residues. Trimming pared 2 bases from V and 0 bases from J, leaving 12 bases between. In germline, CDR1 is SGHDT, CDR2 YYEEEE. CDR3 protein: CASSFGTLGSGANVLTF. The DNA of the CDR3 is TGTGCCAGCAGCTTTGGGACTTTAGGCTCTGGGGCCAACGTCCTGACTTTC.

CDR3: CASSFDGTRLPSTDTQYF. The CDR3 coding sequence is TGTGCCAGCAGCTTTGACGGGACTAGGCTTCCTAGCACAGATACGCAGTATTTT. V is TRBV11-2 and J is TRBJ2-3; 8 bases fit TRBD2. The junction had 11 bases not matched to a gene; V was cut back by 3 bases and J by 0 bases. Germline V lookup: CDR1 SGHAT, CDR2 FQNNGV. CDR3 length: 18 amino acids. Together with reference TRBV11-2 and TRBJ2-3, the CDR3 gives the full variable domain: EAGVAQSPRYKIIEKRQSVAFWCNPISGHATLYWYQQILGQGPKLLIQFQNNGVVDDSQLPKDRFSAERLKGVDSTLKIQPAKLEDSAVYLCASSFDGTRLPSTDTQYFGPGTRLTVL.

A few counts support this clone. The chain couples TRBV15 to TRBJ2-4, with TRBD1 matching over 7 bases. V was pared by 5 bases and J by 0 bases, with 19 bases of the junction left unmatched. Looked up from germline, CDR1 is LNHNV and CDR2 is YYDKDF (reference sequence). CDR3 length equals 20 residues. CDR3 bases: TGTGCCACCAGCCCTCTAGGGATGGTTGGGACAGATCTAGCCAAAAACATTCAGTACTTC. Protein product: CATSPLGMVGTDLAKNIQYF.

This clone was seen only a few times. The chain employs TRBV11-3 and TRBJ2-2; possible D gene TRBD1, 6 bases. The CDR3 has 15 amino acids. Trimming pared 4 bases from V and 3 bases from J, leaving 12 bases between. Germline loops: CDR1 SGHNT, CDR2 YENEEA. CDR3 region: CASSSRTEDTGELFF. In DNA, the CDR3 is TGTGCCAGCAGCTCCCGGACAGAAGACACCGGGGAGCTGTTTTTT.

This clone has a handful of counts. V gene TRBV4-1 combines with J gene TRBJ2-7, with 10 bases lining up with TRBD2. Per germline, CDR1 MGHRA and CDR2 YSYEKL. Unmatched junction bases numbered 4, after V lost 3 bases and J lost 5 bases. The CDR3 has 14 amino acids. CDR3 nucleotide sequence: TGCGCCAGCAGCCACAGCGGGGGGGGCAACGAGCAGTACTTC. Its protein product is CASSHSGGGNEQYF.

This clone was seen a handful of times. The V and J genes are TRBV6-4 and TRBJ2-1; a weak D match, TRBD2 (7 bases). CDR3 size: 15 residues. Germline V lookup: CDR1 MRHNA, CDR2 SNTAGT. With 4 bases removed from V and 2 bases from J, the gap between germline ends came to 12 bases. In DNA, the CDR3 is TGTGCCAGCAGTGCGGCGGGGGCCCCCTACAATGAGCAGTTCTTC. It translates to CASSAAGAPYNEQFF.

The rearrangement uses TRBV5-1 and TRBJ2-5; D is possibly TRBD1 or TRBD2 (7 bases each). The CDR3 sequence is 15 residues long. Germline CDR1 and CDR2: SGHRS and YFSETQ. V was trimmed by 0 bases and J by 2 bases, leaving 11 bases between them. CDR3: CASSLGQGGQETQYF. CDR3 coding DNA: TGCGCCAGCAGCTTGGGACAGGGAGGGCAAGAGACCCAGTACTTC.

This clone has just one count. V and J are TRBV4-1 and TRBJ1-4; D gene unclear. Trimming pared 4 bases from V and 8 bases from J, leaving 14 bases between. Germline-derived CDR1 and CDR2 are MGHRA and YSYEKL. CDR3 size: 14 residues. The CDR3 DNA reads TGCGCCAGCAGCCTCCCTAGTCTGGAAGAAAAACTGTTTTTT. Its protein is CASSLPSLEEKLFF.

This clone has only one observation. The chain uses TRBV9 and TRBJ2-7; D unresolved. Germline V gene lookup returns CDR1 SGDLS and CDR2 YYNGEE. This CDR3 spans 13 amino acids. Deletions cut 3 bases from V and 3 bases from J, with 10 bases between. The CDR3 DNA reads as TGTGCCAGCAGCGAGAGCCTCGACTACGAGCAGTACTTC. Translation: CASSESLDYEQYF.

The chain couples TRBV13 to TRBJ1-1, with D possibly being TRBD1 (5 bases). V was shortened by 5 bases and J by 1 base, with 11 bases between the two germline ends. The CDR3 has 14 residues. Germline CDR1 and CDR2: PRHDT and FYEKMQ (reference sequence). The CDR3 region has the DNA TGTGCCAGCAGCCACACGGGGGGGAACACTGAAGCTTTCTTT. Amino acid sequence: CASSHTGGNTEAFF.

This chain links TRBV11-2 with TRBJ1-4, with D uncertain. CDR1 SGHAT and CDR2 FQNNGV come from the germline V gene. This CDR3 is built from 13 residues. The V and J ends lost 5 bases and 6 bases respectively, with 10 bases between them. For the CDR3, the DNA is TGTGCCAGCAGCCCACAGCCCTATGAAAAACTGTTTTTT. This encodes CASSPQPYEKLFF.

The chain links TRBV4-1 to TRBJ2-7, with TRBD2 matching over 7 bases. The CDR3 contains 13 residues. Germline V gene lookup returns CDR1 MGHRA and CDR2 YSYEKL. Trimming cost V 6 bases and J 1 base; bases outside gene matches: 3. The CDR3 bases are TGCGCCAGCAGGGGGGGGGTATCCTACGAGCAGTACTTC. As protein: CASRGGVSYEQYF.

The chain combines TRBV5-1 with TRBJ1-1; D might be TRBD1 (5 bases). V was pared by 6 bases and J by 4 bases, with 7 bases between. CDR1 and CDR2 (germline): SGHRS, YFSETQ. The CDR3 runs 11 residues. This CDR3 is CASMGGTEAFF. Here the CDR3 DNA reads TGCGCCAGCATGGGGGGCACTGAAGCTTTCTTT.

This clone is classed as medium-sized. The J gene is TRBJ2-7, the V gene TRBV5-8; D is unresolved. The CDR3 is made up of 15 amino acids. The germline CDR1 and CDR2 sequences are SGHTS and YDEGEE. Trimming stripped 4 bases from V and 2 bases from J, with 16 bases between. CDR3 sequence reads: CASSRNDEIAYEQYF. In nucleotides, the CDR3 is TGTGCCAGCAGCCGAAACGATGAAATAGCCTACGAGCAGTACTTC.

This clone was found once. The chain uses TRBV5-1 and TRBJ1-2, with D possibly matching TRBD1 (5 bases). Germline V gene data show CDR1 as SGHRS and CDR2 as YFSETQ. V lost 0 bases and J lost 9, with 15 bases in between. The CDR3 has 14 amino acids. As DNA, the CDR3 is TGCGCCAGCAGCTTGGTTTTTCGGGGCGTTAGCTACACCTTC. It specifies CASSLVFRGVSYTF.

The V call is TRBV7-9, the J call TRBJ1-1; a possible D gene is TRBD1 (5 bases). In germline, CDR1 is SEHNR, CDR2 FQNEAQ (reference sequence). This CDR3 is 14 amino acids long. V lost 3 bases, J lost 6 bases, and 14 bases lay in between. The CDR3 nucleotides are TGTGCCAGCAGCTTTGGTTCAGGGAGGTCTGAAGCTTTCTTT. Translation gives CASSFGSGRSEAFF.

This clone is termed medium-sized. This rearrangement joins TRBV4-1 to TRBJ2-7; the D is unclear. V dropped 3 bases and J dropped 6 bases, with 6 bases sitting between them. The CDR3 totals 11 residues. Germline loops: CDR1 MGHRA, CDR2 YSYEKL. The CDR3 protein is CASSHSGEQYF. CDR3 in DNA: TGCGCCAGCAGCCATTCCGGCGAGCAGTACTTC.

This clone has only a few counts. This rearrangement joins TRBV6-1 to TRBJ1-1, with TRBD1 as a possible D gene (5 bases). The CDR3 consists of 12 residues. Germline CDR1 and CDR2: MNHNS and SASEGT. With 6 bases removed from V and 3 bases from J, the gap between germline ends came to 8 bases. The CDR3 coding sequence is TGTGCCAGCAGCAAGGGGTACACTGAAGCTTTCTTT. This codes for CASSKGYTEAFF.

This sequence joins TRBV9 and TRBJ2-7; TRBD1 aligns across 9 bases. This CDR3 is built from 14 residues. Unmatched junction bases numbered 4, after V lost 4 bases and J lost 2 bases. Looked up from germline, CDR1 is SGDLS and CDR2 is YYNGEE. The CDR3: CASSPWTGAYEQYF. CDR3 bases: TGTGCCAGCAGCCCATGGACAGGGGCCTACGAGCAGTACTTC.

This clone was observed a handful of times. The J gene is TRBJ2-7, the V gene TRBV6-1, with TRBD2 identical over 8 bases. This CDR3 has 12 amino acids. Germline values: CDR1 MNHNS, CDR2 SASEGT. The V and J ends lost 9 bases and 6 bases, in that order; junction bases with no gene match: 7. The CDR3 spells CASSTGTSEQYF. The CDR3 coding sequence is TGTGCCAGTTCCACCGGGACTAGCGAGCAGTACTTC.